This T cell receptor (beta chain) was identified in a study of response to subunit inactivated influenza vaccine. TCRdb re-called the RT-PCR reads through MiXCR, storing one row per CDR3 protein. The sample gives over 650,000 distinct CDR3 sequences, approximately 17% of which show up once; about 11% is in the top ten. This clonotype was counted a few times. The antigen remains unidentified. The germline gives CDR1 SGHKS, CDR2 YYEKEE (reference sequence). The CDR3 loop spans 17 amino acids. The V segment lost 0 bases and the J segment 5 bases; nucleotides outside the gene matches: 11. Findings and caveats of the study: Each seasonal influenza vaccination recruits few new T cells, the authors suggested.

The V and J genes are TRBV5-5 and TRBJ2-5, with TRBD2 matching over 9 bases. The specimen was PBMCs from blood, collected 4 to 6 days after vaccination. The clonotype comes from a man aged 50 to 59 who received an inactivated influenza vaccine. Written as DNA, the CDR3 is TGTGCCAGCAGCTTGGGGCGGGAGGGCCGTATATATGAGACCCAGTACTTC. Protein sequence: CASSLGREGRIYETQYF.